This T cell receptor (beta chain) was recorded in a study of blood T cells in healthy people across ages. Alongside a J-beta primer mix, a sample-barcoded 5' primer served in a second PCR lasting about 6 to 12 cycles. TCRdb ran MiXCR on the 5' RACE reads and lists one entry per CDR3 protein. This table has roughly 550,000 distinct CDR3 sequences, around 24% appearing once. As for this clonotype: The junction shows a germline mismatch at one end, possibly a read error.

CDR1 and CDR2 from the germline V gene are LGHNA and YNFKEQ. This CDR3 is built from 13 residues. These records were also assigned to another study, of T cells of mothers and their children.

This clonotype was sampled from a boy aged 5-17 years in good health. This chain links TRBV4-2 with TRBJ2-5; D remains unclear. Source material: blood. CDR3 sequence reads: CASSQVIKETQCF. The CDR3 DNA sequence: TGTGCCAGCAGCCAAGTGATCAAAGAGACCCAGTGCTTC.